What follows are 17 T cell receptor beta chains derived from one specimen sequenced in a study of naive and memory T cell subsets. These TCRs are of unknown antigen specificity. Study observations and caveats: Possibly reflecting memory cells re-expressing CD45RA, a few larger clonotypes occurred in naive repertoires, especially CD8.

Both TRBC1 and TRBC2 were covered by a beta constant-region primer of two equimolar oligonucleotides. Ligated cDNA was amplified by four rounds of PCR with nested alpha and beta constant-region primers and SP2. TCRdb independently ran MiXCR on the UMI-ligation and nested PCR reads; one entry per CDR3 protein. The data hold roughly 83,000 distinct CDR3 sequences, with about 11% observed a single time. Sequenced: naive CD4+ T cells from blood. The source of these receptors is a human donor in good health.

The chain employs TRBV5-1 and TRBJ2-3; the D is unclear. The CDR3 is 15 residues long. The V end was cut by 4 bases, the J end by 2 bases, with 14 bases between. Germline V gives CDR1 SGHRS, CDR2 YFSETQ. CDR3 sequence (DNA): TGCGCCAGCAGCAGTGGCAGTACTTTCACAGATACGCAGTATTTT. This sequence encodes CASSSGSTFTDTQYF.

This clonotype was counted only a few times. The CDR3 loop reads CSARDGPGQTNSPLHF. The CDR3 DNA sequence: TGCAGTGCTAGAGACGGGCCGGGACAGACTAATTCACCCCTCCACTTT. This chain links TRBV20-1 with TRBJ1-6; 7 positions match TRBD1. J was trimmed by 6 bases and V by 0 bases; bases with no gene match: 8. CDR3 size: 16 residues. In germline, CDR1 is DFQATT, CDR2 SNEGSKA (reference sequence).

This chain links TRBV18 with TRBJ1-2, with a possible D match to TRBD1 (5 bases). Germline CDR1 KGHSH, CDR2 LQKENI. The CDR3 length is 18 residues. Trimming took 10 bases from V and 5 from J, leaving 32 bases between them. Written as DNA, the CDR3 is TGTGCCACCACAGGTTGGGCAGCGGTCCAATCAGGAAGTTATGGCTACACCTTC. Translated: CATTGWAAVQSGSYGYTF.

Points on this clonotype: Just one base apart from a much larger clone, this may be a read error. The rearrangement joins TRBV28 to TRBJ2-5; D is perhaps TRBD1 (5 bases). Germline CDR1 is MDHEN and CDR2 is SYDVKM. The V and J ends lost 6 bases and 0 bases respectively, with 8 bases between them. This CDR3 is built from 13 residues. CDR3 sequence: CASSTRDQETQYF. The CDR3 nucleotides are TGTGCCAGCAGCACCAGGGACCAAGAGACCCAGTACTTC.

This clonotype came up a few times. The rearrangement uses TRBV3-1 and TRBJ2-1; tentative D call: TRBD2 (7 bases). This CDR3 region has 16 residues. Deletions cut 0 bases from V and 4 bases from J, with 13 bases between. The germline V gene has CDR1 LGHDT and CDR2 YNNKEL (reference sequence). CDR3 sequence reads: CASSQEGGRLYNEQFF. The CDR3 DNA is TGTGCCAGCAGCCAAGAGGGGGGGCGACTTTACAATGAGCAGTTCTTC.

This clonotype has only a few counts. The rearrangement uses TRBV7-2 and TRBJ2-4; 13 bases are shared with TRBD2. The V gene end was trimmed by 2 bases and the J gene end by 10 bases; junction bases not matched to a gene: 5. Per germline, CDR1 SGHTA and CDR2 FQGNSA. The CDR3 consists of 15 residues. CDR3 region: CASSLPSLAGGIQYF. Here the CDR3 DNA reads TGTGCCAGCAGCTTACCCTCACTAGCGGGGGGGATTCAGTACTTC.

This clonotype occurred many times. J is TRBJ1-1 and V is TRBV12-3 or TRBV12-4, with 8 bases lining up with TRBD1. CDR3 size: 13 residues. V was pared by 7 bases and J by 8 bases, with 9 bases of the junction left unmatched. The CDR3 DNA reads TGTGCCAGCATCCAACCCCAGGGGGCGGAAGCTTTCTTT. It specifies CASIQPQGAEAFF.

The chain couples TRBV7-9 to TRBJ2-3, with D possibly matching TRBD1 (6 bases). With 4 bases removed from V and 5 bases from J, the gap between germline ends came to 10 bases. Germline-derived CDR1 and CDR2 are SEHNR and FQNEAQ (reference sequence). The CDR3 is 13 residues long. CDR3 amino acids: CASSWTVLDTQYF. DNA of the CDR3: TGTGCCAGCAGCTGGACAGTATTAGATACGCAGTATTTT.

The chain couples TRBV6-2 or TRBV6-3 to TRBJ2-1; TRBD2 matches at 12 bases. Looked up from germline, CDR1 is MNHEY and CDR2 is SVGEGT. With V trimmed by 5 bases and J by 5 bases, 4 bases remained unmatched. The CDR3 totals 15 residues. The chain's CDR3 is CASSLAGGYDNEQFF. CDR3 DNA sequence: TGTGCCAGCAGTCTAGCGGGGGGGTATGACAATGAGCAGTTCTTC.

The rearrangement uses TRBV19 and TRBJ2-7; no reliable D call. V was pared by 1 base and J by 2 bases, with 9 bases between. Germline CDR1 is LNHDA and CDR2 is SQIVND (reference sequence). CDR3 length equals 14 residues. The CDR3 nucleotides read TGTGCCAGTAGTATAGTTAAGCGTCCCTACGAGCAGTACTTC. It codes for CASSIVKRPYEQYF.

The sample holds a few counts of this clonotype. The V gene is TRBV3-1, the J gene TRBJ2-1; D is possibly TRBD1 (5 bases). This CDR3 region has 19 residues. Trimming shortened V by 1 base and J by 0 bases, and 19 bases separated the two germline ends. Germline CDR1 is LGHDT and CDR2 is YNNKEL (reference sequence). The CDR3 sequence is CASSQARKGRGSSYNEQFF. DNA for the CDR3: TGTGCCAGCAGCCAAGCCCGCAAAGGTAGGGGCAGCTCCTACAATGAGCAGTTCTTC.

This clonotype was detected once. This chain connects TRBV29-1 to TRBJ2-6, with D maybe TRBD1 (6 bases). Germline V lookup: CDR1 SQVTM, CDR2 ANQGSEA. Trimming took 6 bases from V and 6 from J, leaving 12 bases between them. The CDR3 extends over 13 amino acids. CDR3 amino acids: CSVRTEAANVLTF. The DNA of the CDR3 is TGCAGCGTAAGGACAGAAGCGGCCAACGTCCTGACTTTC.

The V gene is TRBV7-6, the J gene TRBJ2-2, with D hard to call. V was clipped by 3 bases and J by 5 bases, with 13 bases between them. Germline CDR1 SGHVS, CDR2 FNYEAQ. CDR3 length equals 15 residues. CDR3 coding DNA: TGTGCCAGCAGCTTTCTCGGGTTTGGAACCGGGGAGCTGTTTTTT. As protein: CASSFLGFGTGELFF.

This clonotype was found a few times. The chain has TRBV7-2 and TRBJ2-1; a weak D match, TRBD2 (6 bases). Trimming took off 0 bases at V and 2 bases at J, with 8 bases between the two ends. The germline V gene has CDR1 SGHTA and CDR2 FQGNSA. This CDR3 contains 15 residues. The CDR3 loop is CASSLASGPYNEQFF. In DNA, the CDR3 is TGTGCCAGCAGCTTAGCTAGCGGACCCTACAATGAGCAGTTCTTC.

The rearrangement joins TRBV5-1 to TRBJ2-1; TRBD2 matches 16 bases. Germline CDR1 SGHRS, CDR2 YFSETQ. V lost 4 bases, J lost 8 bases, and 12 bases stayed unmatched. The CDR3 has 18 residues. The CDR3 coding sequence is TGCGCCAGCAGCCTCCGTCCCGGGACTAGCGGGGGGGCCCATGAGCAGTTCTTC. This gives the protein CASSLRPGTSGGAHEQFF.

This chain connects TRBV28 to TRBJ1-5; TRBD1 aligns across 8 bases. The CDR3 spans 17 residues. Germline CDR1 and CDR2: MDHEN and SYDVKM. Trimming removed 7 bases from V and 6 bases from J; junction bases left unmatched: 17. CDR3 coding DNA: TGTGCCAGCACTCCCGGGGCCGGAGACAGGGGACGTCAGCCCCAGCATTTT. Translation gives CASTPGAGDRGRQPQHF.

This clonotype was observed a handful of times. This chain connects TRBV12-3 or TRBV12-4 to TRBJ2-7; 7 nucleotides align to TRBD2. The CDR3 is 12 amino acids. Trimming at V came to 11 bases and at J to 3 bases, leaving 7 bases not matched to a gene. CDR3 nucleotide sequence: TGTGCCCGGCGGGAGTGCTTCTACGAGCAGTACTTC. This encodes CARRECFYEQYF.